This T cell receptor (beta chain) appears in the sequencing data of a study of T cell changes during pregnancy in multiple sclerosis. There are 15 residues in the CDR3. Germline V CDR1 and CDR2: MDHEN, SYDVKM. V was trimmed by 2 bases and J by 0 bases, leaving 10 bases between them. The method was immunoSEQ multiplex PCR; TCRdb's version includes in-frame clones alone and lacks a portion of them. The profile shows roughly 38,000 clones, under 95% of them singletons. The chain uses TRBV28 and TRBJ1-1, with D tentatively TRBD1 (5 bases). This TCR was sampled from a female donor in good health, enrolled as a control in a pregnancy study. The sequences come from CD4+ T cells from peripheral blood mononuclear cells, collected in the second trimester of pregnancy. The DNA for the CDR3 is TGTGCCAGCAGTTTAGTAGGGGTTATGAACACTGAAGCTTTCTTT. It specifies CASSLVGVMNTEAFF. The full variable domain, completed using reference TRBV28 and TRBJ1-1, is DVKVTQSSRYLVKRTGEKVFLECVQDMDHENMFWYRQDPGLGLRLIYFSYDVKMKEKGDIPEGYSVSREKKERFSLILESASTNQTSMYLCASSLVGVMNTEAFFGQGTRLTVV.